These T cell receptor beta chains were read from a single sample in a study of Graves' ophthalmopathy and Graves' hyperthyroidism. MiXCR was run by TCRdb on the multiplex PCR reads, yielding one entry per CDR3 protein. The sample lists hundreds of thousands of distinct CDR3 sequences, around a fifth occurring once. The specimen was peripheral blood. Receptors were obtained from a woman under 30 with stable Graves' hyperthyroidism. Some clones in this sample may be carry-over from other donors' samples. Both conserved end residues are trimmed from each CDR3. Fields, in order: D gene, V gene, clone size, CDR3 protein. D genes are given only for firm matches. Only part of the rows carry a size: once, few, many, or a class if the clone is expanded.

d_call: NA; v_call: TRBV12-3/TRBV12-4; clone_size: many; cdr3_aa: ASSLKRNTGELF
d_call: NA; v_call: TRBV6-1; clone_size: NA; cdr3_aa: ASSEALRGEEQY
d_call: TRBD1; v_call: TRBV4-2; clone_size: NA; cdr3_aa: ASSQGTGVTGELF
d_call: NA; v_call: TRBV20-1; clone_size: many; cdr3_aa: SARAQATSYGYT
d_call: TRBD2; v_call: TRBV7-2; clone_size: NA; cdr3_aa: ASSFTSGEQY
d_call: NA; v_call: TRBV11-1; clone_size: many; cdr3_aa: ASSLTDQAF
d_call: TRBD1; v_call: TRBV7-9; clone_size: few; cdr3_aa: ASSFTGGRTEAF
d_call: NA; v_call: TRBV20-1; clone_size: many; cdr3_aa: SAKAGEGSPLH
d_call: NA; v_call: TRBV6-2/TRBV6-3; clone_size: many; cdr3_aa: ASSYSTRGRYGNQPQH
d_call: TRBD2; v_call: TRBV6-2/TRBV6-3; clone_size: many; cdr3_aa: ASRPRGGITGELF
d_call: NA; v_call: TRBV15; clone_size: many; cdr3_aa: ATSRDLVGYGYT
d_call: NA; v_call: TRBV5-8; clone_size: many; cdr3_aa: ASSYFRGAGQETQY
d_call: NA; v_call: TRBV7-2; clone_size: NA; cdr3_aa: ASSNRLGVGGYT
d_call: NA; v_call: TRBV12-3/TRBV12-4; clone_size: many; cdr3_aa: ASLAGRGYT
d_call: NA; v_call: TRBV7-3; clone_size: many; cdr3_aa: ASSLTRLQGGYNSPLH
d_call: NA; v_call: TRBV12-3/TRBV12-4; clone_size: many; cdr3_aa: ASSLSGDTYEQY
d_call: NA; v_call: TRBV12-3/TRBV12-4; clone_size: many; cdr3_aa: ACQKRGQETQY
d_call: NA; v_call: TRBV10-1; clone_size: NA; cdr3_aa: ASSESTGSGANVLT
d_call: TRBD1; v_call: TRBV18; clone_size: NA; cdr3_aa: ASSTQGAAKNIQY
d_call: TRBD1; v_call: TRBV6-1; clone_size: many; cdr3_aa: ASRPDRGPFT
d_call: NA; v_call: TRBV19; clone_size: few; cdr3_aa: ASSMIKESASGNTIY
d_call: NA; v_call: TRBV5-1; clone_size: few; cdr3_aa: ASSHRDGYGYT
d_call: NA; v_call: TRBV6-1; clone_size: many; cdr3_aa: ASSPREGATEAF
d_call: TRBD1; v_call: TRBV5-1; clone_size: many; cdr3_aa: ASKQGTNTGELF
d_call: TRBD1; v_call: TRBV12-3/TRBV12-4; clone_size: many; cdr3_aa: ASRSVRDRAAEAF
d_call: NA; v_call: TRBV4-1; clone_size: many; cdr3_aa: ASSQDIGYEQY
d_call: NA; v_call: TRBV7-2; clone_size: many; cdr3_aa: ASSAFMGTEAF
d_call: NA; v_call: TRBV19; clone_size: many; cdr3_aa: ASSISETTEAF
d_call: NA; v_call: TRBV6-4; clone_size: many; cdr3_aa: ASILRAGETSNQPQH
d_call: NA; v_call: TRBV4-1; clone_size: many; cdr3_aa: ASSSEDRNTEAF
d_call: NA; v_call: TRBV7-2; clone_size: many; cdr3_aa: ASSLGAGLPNQPQH
d_call: TRBD2; v_call: TRBV5-1; clone_size: many; cdr3_aa: ASSRTSERSYEQY
d_call: TRBD2; v_call: TRBV6-2/TRBV6-3; clone_size: NA; cdr3_aa: ASRKTSGSTDTQY
d_call: NA; v_call: TRBV12-3/TRBV12-4; clone_size: NA; cdr3_aa: ASSLEGLPGRNTEAF
d_call: NA; v_call: TRBV13; clone_size: NA; cdr3_aa: ASSLNSGSNVAHEQY
d_call: NA; v_call: TRBV6-1; clone_size: many; cdr3_aa: ASSEGIRGGPYEQY